Included here is one T cell receptor (beta chain) sequence, with context. This clonotype has just a few counts. Its antigen remains undetermined. Nothing much larger sits one base from this clone, and base qualities are not available. Counted from cysteine to phenylalanine, this CDR3 has 15 amino acids. Only the CDR3 region is kept as DNA, spanning 45 bases read in frame from base 1. Trimming takes 3 bases from V and 0 bases from J, and the germline ends sit 8 bases apart. CDR1 and CDR2 (MNHEY, SMNVEV) derive from the germline V gene (reference sequence). This record comes from a study of T cell repertoires in cytomegalovirus infection (dated by TCRdb to 2018 to 2020). Background for the entire study: The HLA type of each donor mattered for the analysis, because public TCR beta signatures pointed to carriage of CMV infection along with the matching HLA type. General study outcomes and caveats: The ex vivo response was dominated by HLA-C-restricted CMV-specific TCR beta clonotypes, which also provided the single most frequent clonotype in two of eight donors. Cumulative frequency of public TCR beta family members discriminated carriers of CMV infection plus the relevant HLA type in this cohort and an independent 352-donor cohort.

TCRdb names Illumina HiSeq 1500 as the instrument used. The raw public data were reprocessed by TCRdb itself: fastp quality trimming at Q25, MiXCR clonotype calling, in-frame beta chains only. When rows share a CDR3 protein, they turn into one entry using the most common DNA and genes. In this sample the table shows some 300,000 distinct CDR3 sequences, about a sixth of which occur a single time. Around 12% of the sample lies in the top ten. This clonotype was obtained from a human donor in good health (CMV status not recorded). Some clones in this sample may be carry-over from other donors' samples. The sample was PBMCs. This chain joins TRBV27 to TRBJ2-2; no D segment can be confidently identified. The nucleotide sequence is given as TGTGCCAGCAGTTTTAATCGGGCGAACACCGGGGAGCTGTTTTTT. It codes for CASSFNRANTGELFF.